Presented here are 23 T cell receptor beta chains from one specimen sequenced in a study of cytomegalovirus exposure and HLA in healthy donors listed by TCRdb under 2017. The library was built by means of the immunoSEQ multiplex PCR assay. For the multiplex PCR, a mixture combining 60 forward primers for TCR Vbeta segments and 13 reverse primers for TCR Jbeta segments was used. Held by TCRdb, this immuneACCESS table contains in-frame sequences only and omits some clones. Under half of the omission traces to an unresolved V gene where checked; the cause of the rest is unknown. The sample's clone listing holds about 32,000 clones. 4.8% of the sample comes from the top ten. Sequenced input: PBMCs. These receptors all come from a female donor in good health and CMV-seronegative.

This rearrangement joins TRBV11-2 to TRBJ2-1; 8 nucleotides match TRBD2. The V segment lost 8 bases and the J segment 4 bases; nucleotides outside the gene matches: 7. CDR1 is SGHAT and CDR2 is FQNNGV in the germline V gene. The CDR3 runs to 14 residues. The CDR3 coding sequence is TGTGCCAGCTCGGGAGCGGGGGTTTACAATGAGCAGTTCTTC. Translating gives CASSGAGVYNEQFF.

This chain links TRBV6-6 with TRBJ1-5; 7 bases fit TRBD1. J lost 7 bases, V lost 5 bases, and 14 bases had no gene match. Looked up from germline, CDR1 is MNHNY and CDR2 is SVGAGI (reference sequence). The CDR3 contains 16 residues. CDR3 coding DNA: TGTGCCAGCAGTCCCCCTGGGACAGTAGCCGGGCAGCCCCAGCATTTT. This codes for CASSPPGTVAGQPQHF.

The rearrangement uses TRBV19 and TRBJ2-5; 7 bases map to TRBD1. The CDR3 spans 14 residues. Germline V CDR1 and CDR2: LNHDA, SQIVND (reference sequence). Trimming removed 10 bases from V and 6 bases from J; junction bases left unmatched: 14. The DNA for the CDR3 is TGTGCCACCCGATTACGAACAGGGGTGCAGACCCAGTACTTC. It codes for CATRLRTGVQTQYF.

V and J are TRBV6-4 and TRBJ1-1, with no clear D. The CDR3 loop spans 13 amino acids. With 5 bases removed from V and 4 bases from J, the gap between germline ends came to 11 bases. Per germline, CDR1 MRHNA and CDR2 SNTAGT. DNA for the CDR3: TGTGCCAGCAGTTTCGAACCCGGCACTGAAGCTTTCTTT. Its translation is CASSFEPGTEAFF.

The chain recombines TRBV6-5 with TRBJ1-2; perhaps TRBD1 as D (5 bases). This CDR3 is 13 amino acids long. The germline V gene encodes CDR1 MNHEY and CDR2 SVGAGI. V lost 5 bases and J lost 8, with 15 bases in between. CDR3 sequence reads: CASSPGGIEGYTF. Here the CDR3 DNA reads TGTGCCAGCAGTCCCGGGGGGATCGAGGGCTACACCTTC.

V and J are TRBV2 and TRBJ2-1; a weak D match, TRBD2 (6 bases). Trimming took off 3 bases at V and 4 bases at J, with 13 bases between the two ends. The CDR3 extends over 15 amino acids. Germline V gene lookup returns CDR1 SNHLY and CDR2 FYNNEI. The CDR3 DNA is TGTGCCAGCAGTGAGAGCGGGCTAGTATACAATGAGCAGTTCTTC. Translated: CASSESGLVYNEQFF.

This chain uses TRBV7-3 with TRBJ2-5, with 12 bases matching TRBD1. The CDR3 sequence is 16 residues long. Per the germline V gene, CDR1 is SGHTA and CDR2 is FQGTGA. J gave up 5 bases and V 3 bases, and 7 bases lay outside the gene matches. The CDR3: CASSFFRDRGQETQYF. The CDR3, as DNA: TGTGCCAGCAGCTTCTTCCGGGACAGGGGGCAGGAGACCCAGTACTTC.

The chain uses TRBV6-6 and TRBJ2-7, with TRBD2 as a possible D gene (6 bases). V shed 7 bases and J shed 0 bases, with 13 bases lying between them. CDR3 size: 14 residues. The germline CDR1 and CDR2 sequences are MNHNY and SVGAGI (reference sequence). Written as DNA, the CDR3 is TGTGCCAGCATTGGGACTGATAGCTCCTACGAGCAGTACTTC. This gives the protein CASIGTDSSYEQYF.

This rearrangement joins TRBV18 to TRBJ2-7; TRBD1 agrees at 9 bases. Germline CDR1 KGHSH, CDR2 LQKENI. Trimming at V came to 6 bases and at J to 3 bases, leaving 15 bases not matched to a gene. The CDR3 covers 17 residues. The CDR3 protein is CASSNRPGTGQLYEQYF. CDR3 bases: TGTGCCAGCTCCAATAGGCCCGGGACAGGGCAACTCTACGAGCAGTACTTC.

The chain has TRBV29-1 and TRBJ1-2; 7 positions agree with TRBD1. Germline CDR1 is SQVTM and CDR2 is ANQGSEA. This CDR3 region has 14 residues. With V trimmed by 5 bases and J by 2 bases, 8 bases remained unmatched. CDR3 nucleotides: TGCAGCGTTACCGCCGGGACAGTCAACTATGGCTACACCTTC. Encoded protein: CSVTAGTVNYGYTF.

The V and J genes are TRBV6-5 and TRBJ1-2; possible D gene TRBD1, 5 bases. This CDR3 has 13 residues. CDR1 and CDR2 from the germline V gene are MNHEY and SVGAGI. Trimming left V 7 bases short and J 8 bases short, with 17 bases between. CDR3: CASTQGGSRGYTF. The CDR3 region has the DNA TGTGCCAGCACCCAGGGAGGGTCGAGAGGCTACACCTTC.

This rearrangement joins TRBV2 to TRBJ2-1, with a possible D match to TRBD1 (6 bases). The CDR3 loop spans 14 amino acids. V was clipped by 6 bases and J by 8 bases, with 17 bases between them. Germline V lookup: CDR1 SNHLY, CDR2 FYNNEI. CDR3 coding DNA: TGTGCCAGCAGGAGCAGGGGAACGGAAGATGAGCAGTTCTTC. Translated: CASRSRGTEDEQFF.

This chain joins TRBV25-1 and TRBJ2-3, with 10 nucleotides matching TRBD2. This CDR3 contains 14 residues. Germline V gene lookup returns CDR1 MGHDK and CDR2 SYGVNS. V lost 4 bases to trimming and J lost 4 bases; unmatched junction nucleotides: 2. The CDR3 sequence is CASSVSGGPDTQYF. The DNA for the CDR3 is TGTGCCAGCAGTGTTAGCGGGGGGCCAGATACGCAGTATTTT.

This chain joins TRBV19 and TRBJ2-5, with 8 bases matching TRBD2. This CDR3 has 16 amino acids. Trimming took 6 bases from V and 4 from J; bases not matched to a gene: 13. In germline, CDR1 is LNHDA, CDR2 SQIVND (reference sequence). This CDR3 is CASSSFGGGRRETQYF. CDR3 coding DNA: TGTGCCAGTAGCTCCTTCGGGGGGGGCCGCCGAGAGACCCAGTACTTC.

In nucleotides, the CDR3 is TGTGCCAGCAGTTCCGGGACAGGGCTTATGGAGCAGTTCTTC. Translated: CASSSGTGLMEQFF. This chain links TRBV27 with TRBJ2-1, with 9 nucleotides matching TRBD1. This CDR3 has 14 amino acids. Germline V gene data show CDR1 as MNHEY and CDR2 as SMNVEV (reference sequence). J was trimmed by 10 bases and V by 4 bases; bases with no gene match: 8.

V is TRBV6-5 and J is TRBJ2-7, with 7 bases lining up with TRBD2. Trimming took 0 bases from V and 7 from J; bases not matched to a gene: 3. The germline V gene encodes CDR1 MNHEY and CDR2 SVGAGI. The CDR3 spans 13 residues. As DNA, the CDR3 is TGTGCCAGCAGTTACTCGCCCGGGAGGGAGCAGTACTTC. It encodes CASSYSPGREQYF.

The chain is built from TRBV19 and TRBJ1-2, with 9 bases matching TRBD1. CDR1 and CDR2 from the germline V gene are LNHDA and SQIVND (reference sequence). Germline trimming cut 5 bases from V and 4 bases from J; bases unmatched to any gene: 5. The CDR3 runs to 14 residues. CDR3 bases: TGTGCCAGTAGTTCCCGACAGGGGGGCTATGGCTACACCTTC. As protein: CASSSRQGGYGYTF.

The genes are TRBV13 and TRBJ2-3, with a possible D match to TRBD1 (5 bases). The CDR3 has 14 amino acids. Germline assignment: CDR1 PRHDT and CDR2 FYEKMQ (reference sequence). The V and J ends lost 1 base and 7 bases respectively, with 12 bases between them. CDR3 bases: TGTGCCAGCAGCTTAGAGGATGGGGCTAATACGCAGTATTTT. Translated: CASSLEDGANTQYF.

The genes are TRBV4-2 and TRBJ2-3, with 13 bases aligning to TRBD2. Germline assignment: CDR1 LGHNA and CDR2 YNFKEQ. This CDR3 comprises 16 residues. V lost 4 bases, J lost 1 base, and 2 bases stayed unmatched. CDR3 in DNA: TGTGCCAGCAGCCCGGGGACTAGCGGGGGCACAGATACGCAGTATTTT. It specifies CASSPGTSGGTDTQYF.

The CDR3 DNA is TGCGCCAGCAGCCAAGATACGGGAACCGGGGAGCTGTTTTTT. Translation: CASSQDTGTGELFF. V gene TRBV4-3 combines with J gene TRBJ2-2; D might be TRBD2 (5 bases). The V gene's germline CDR1 is LGHNA and CDR2 YSLEER. The CDR3 is 14 amino acids. V lost 0 bases to trimming and J lost 5 bases, with 7 bases between them.

The chain recombines TRBV6-5 with TRBJ2-1; D gene ambiguous. The CDR3 is 12 amino acids. Per the germline V gene, CDR1 is MNHEY and CDR2 is SVGAGI. V was trimmed by 2 bases and J by 6 bases, leaving 5 bases between them. The CDR3: CASSYGSNEQFF. The CDR3 DNA is TGTGCCAGCAGTTACGGTAGCAATGAGCAGTTCTTC.

V gene TRBV5-1 combines with J gene TRBJ1-2; possible D gene TRBD1, 5 bases. CDR1 and CDR2 (germline): SGHRS, YFSETQ. This CDR3 region has 14 residues. V lost 1 base and J lost 5, with 12 bases in between. This CDR3 reads CASSLIGAGYGYTF. DNA of the CDR3: TGCGCCAGCAGCTTGATTGGGGCAGGGTATGGCTACACCTTC.

The V and J genes are TRBV9 and TRBJ2-3; 9 bases are shared with TRBD2. This CDR3 is 15 amino acids long. Germline V gene data show CDR1 as SGDLS and CDR2 as YYNGEE. V lost 3 bases and J lost 3; bases outside the gene matches: 5. The DNA of the CDR3 is TGTGCCAGCAGCGCCGCGGGGGGGCAAACAGATACGCAGTATTTT. This gives the protein CASSAAGGQTDTQYF. Drawing the rest from reference TRBV9 and TRBJ2-3, the complete variable domain is DSGVTQTPKHLITATGQRVTLRCSPRSGDLSVYWYQQSLDQGLQFLIQYYNGEERAKGNILERFSAQQFPDLHSELNLSSLELGDSALYFCASSAAGGQTDTQYFGPGTRLTVL.